The clone carrying this T cell receptor beta chain has just a few counts. This sample was included in a study of blood T cells in healthy people across ages. Sample-barcoded 5' priming and a J-beta primer mix drove a second PCR of about 6 to 11 cycles. MiXCR was run by TCRdb on the 5' RACE reads, yielding one entry per CDR3 protein. Of about 1,500,000 distinct CDR3 sequences listed, 42% were seen once; the top ten hold roughly 8.2%. Trimming shortened V by 6 bases and J by 0 bases, and 12 bases separated the two germline ends. CDR3 size: 15 residues. The material sequenced was blood. The chain uses TRBV12-3 or TRBV12-4 and TRBJ1-5; TRBD1 is a possible D gene (5 bases). This receptor was identified in a woman younger than 35 in good health. The chain's CDR3 is CASSQDTHSNQPQHF. CDR3 in DNA: TGTGCCAGCAGCCAGGACACCCATAGCAATCAGCCCCAGCATTTT.